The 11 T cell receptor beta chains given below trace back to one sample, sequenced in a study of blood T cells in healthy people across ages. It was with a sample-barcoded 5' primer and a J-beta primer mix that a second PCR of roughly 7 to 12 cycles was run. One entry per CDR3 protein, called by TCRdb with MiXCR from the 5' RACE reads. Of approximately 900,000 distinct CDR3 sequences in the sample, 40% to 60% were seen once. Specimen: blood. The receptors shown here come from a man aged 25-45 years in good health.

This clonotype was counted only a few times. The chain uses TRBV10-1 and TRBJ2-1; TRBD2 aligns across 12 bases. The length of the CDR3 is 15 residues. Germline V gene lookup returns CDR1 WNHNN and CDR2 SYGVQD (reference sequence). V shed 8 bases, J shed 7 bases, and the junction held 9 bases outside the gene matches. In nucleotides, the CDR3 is TGCGCCAGCGGTCAGACTAGCGGGGGAGTTAATGAGCAGTTCTTC. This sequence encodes CASGQTSGGVNEQFF.

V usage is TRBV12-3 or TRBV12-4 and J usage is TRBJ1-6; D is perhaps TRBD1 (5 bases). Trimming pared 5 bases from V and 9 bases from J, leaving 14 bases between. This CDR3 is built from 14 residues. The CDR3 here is CASSPSGHPSPLHF. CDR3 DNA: TGTGCCAGCAGTCCAAGCGGACACCCTTCACCCCTCCACTTT.

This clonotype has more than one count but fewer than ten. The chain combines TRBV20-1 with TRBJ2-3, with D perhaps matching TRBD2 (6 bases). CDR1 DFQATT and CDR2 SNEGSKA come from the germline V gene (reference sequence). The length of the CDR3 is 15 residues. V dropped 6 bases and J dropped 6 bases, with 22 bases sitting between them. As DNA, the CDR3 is TGCAGTGCAGACGGCCCCTGGCGGGGTGGGGATACGCAGTATTTT. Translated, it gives CSADGPWRGGDTQYF.

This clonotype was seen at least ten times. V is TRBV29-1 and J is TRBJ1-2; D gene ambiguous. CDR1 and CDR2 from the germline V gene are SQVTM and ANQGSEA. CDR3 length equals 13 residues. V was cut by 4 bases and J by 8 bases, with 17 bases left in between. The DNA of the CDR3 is TGCAGCGTTGGCCTGAGTCGTGAGGGAGGCTACACCTTC. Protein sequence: CSVGLSREGGYTF.

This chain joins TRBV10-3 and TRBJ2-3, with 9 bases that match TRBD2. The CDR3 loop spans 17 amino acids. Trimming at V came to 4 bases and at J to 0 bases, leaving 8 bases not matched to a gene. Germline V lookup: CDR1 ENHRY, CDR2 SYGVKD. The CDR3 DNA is TGTGCCATCAGTGGAAGTAGCGGGGGCCCTAGCACAGATACGCAGTATTTT. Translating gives CAISGSSGGPSTDTQYF.

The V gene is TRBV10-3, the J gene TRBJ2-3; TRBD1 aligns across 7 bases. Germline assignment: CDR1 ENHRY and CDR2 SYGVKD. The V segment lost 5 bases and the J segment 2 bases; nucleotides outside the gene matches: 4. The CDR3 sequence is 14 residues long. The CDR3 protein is CAISPDRDTDTQYF. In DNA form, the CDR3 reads TGTGCCATCAGTCCCGACAGGGACACAGATACGCAGTATTTT.

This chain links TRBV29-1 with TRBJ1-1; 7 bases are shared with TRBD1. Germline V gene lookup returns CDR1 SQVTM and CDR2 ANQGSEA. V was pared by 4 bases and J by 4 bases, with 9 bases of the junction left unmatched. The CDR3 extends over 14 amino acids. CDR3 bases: TGCAGCGTTGCGGCAGGGGGGGGGAGCACTGAAGCTTTCTTT. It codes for CSVAAGGGSTEAFF.

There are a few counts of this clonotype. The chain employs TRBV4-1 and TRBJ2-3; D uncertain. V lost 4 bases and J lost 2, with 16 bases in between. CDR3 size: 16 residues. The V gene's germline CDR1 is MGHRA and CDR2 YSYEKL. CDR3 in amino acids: CASSLPVSAPTDTQYF. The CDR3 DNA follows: TGCGCCAGCAGCCTCCCGGTTTCGGCCCCCACAGATACGCAGTATTTT.

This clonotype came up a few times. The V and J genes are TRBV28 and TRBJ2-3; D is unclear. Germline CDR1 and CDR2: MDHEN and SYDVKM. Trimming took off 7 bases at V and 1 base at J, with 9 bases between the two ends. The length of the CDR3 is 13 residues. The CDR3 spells CASTKPGTDTQYF. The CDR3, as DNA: TGTGCCAGCACCAAACCGGGCACAGATACGCAGTATTTT.

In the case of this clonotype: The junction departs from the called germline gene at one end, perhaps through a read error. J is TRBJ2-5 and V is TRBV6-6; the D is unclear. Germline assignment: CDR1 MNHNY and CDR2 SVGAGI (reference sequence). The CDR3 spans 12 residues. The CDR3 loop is CTSSYRGETQYF. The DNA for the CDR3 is TGTACCAGCAGTTACCGAGGAGAGACCCAGTACTTC.

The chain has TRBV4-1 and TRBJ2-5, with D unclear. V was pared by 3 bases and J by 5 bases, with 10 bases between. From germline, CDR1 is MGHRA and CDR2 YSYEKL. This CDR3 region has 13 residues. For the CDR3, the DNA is TGCGCCAGCAGCCAGGTAGCTGAGGAGACCCAGTACTTC. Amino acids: CASSQVAEETQYF.